Each of the 4 T cell receptor beta chains below was sequenced from the same sample in a study of blood T cell repertoires in COVID-19. Sequencing used immunoSEQ multiplex PCR; TCRdb keeps in-frame clones, though not all of them. This sample has around 240,000 clones; 80% to 90% occur once, and the top ten carry 0.85% to 0.9%. Sequenced: PBMCs or T cells enriched from blood (not recorded which). The receptors were gathered from a man aged 50 to 59 who had been exposed to COVID-19.

V gene TRBV14 combines with J gene TRBJ2-3; D possibly corresponds to TRBD2 (6 bases). V dropped 4 bases and J dropped 6 bases, with 8 bases sitting between them. Germline CDR1 and CDR2: SGHDN and FVKESK. The CDR3 sequence is 12 residues long. For the CDR3, the DNA is TGTGCCAGCAGCCTGACTAGGGATACGCAGTATTTT. Amino acids: CASSLTRDTQYF.

This chain joins TRBV15 and TRBJ1-1, with TRBD1 matching over 8 bases. Germline CDR1 reads LNHNV; CDR2 reads YYDKDF (reference sequence). The V segment lost 5 bases and the J segment 4 bases; nucleotides outside the gene matches: 6. This CDR3 is 14 amino acids long. CDR3 nucleotides: TGTGCCACCAGCGAGCAGGGGGCGAGCACTGAAGCTTTCTTT. This translates into CATSEQGASTEAFF.

The chain couples TRBV11-2 to TRBJ1-6; 8 bases line up with TRBD1. The CDR3 totals 13 residues. Per the germline V gene, CDR1 is SGHAT and CDR2 is FQNNGV. With 6 bases clipped from V and 9 bases from J, the junction kept 4 bases outside the gene matches. Here the CDR3 DNA reads TGTGCCAGCAGAAGGACAGGGCGTTCACCCCTCCACTTT. As protein: CASRRTGRSPLHF.

This clone was counted once. The rearrangement joins TRBV5-4 to TRBJ2-5, with D uncertain. V gave up 4 bases and J gave up 5 bases, with 12 bases separating them. CDR1 is SGHNT, CDR2 YYREEE, per germline (reference sequence). The CDR3 sequence is 13 residues long. The CDR3 sequence is CASSTTSAETQYF. In DNA, the CDR3 is TGTGCCAGCAGCACAACCTCAGCGGAGACCCAGTACTTC.